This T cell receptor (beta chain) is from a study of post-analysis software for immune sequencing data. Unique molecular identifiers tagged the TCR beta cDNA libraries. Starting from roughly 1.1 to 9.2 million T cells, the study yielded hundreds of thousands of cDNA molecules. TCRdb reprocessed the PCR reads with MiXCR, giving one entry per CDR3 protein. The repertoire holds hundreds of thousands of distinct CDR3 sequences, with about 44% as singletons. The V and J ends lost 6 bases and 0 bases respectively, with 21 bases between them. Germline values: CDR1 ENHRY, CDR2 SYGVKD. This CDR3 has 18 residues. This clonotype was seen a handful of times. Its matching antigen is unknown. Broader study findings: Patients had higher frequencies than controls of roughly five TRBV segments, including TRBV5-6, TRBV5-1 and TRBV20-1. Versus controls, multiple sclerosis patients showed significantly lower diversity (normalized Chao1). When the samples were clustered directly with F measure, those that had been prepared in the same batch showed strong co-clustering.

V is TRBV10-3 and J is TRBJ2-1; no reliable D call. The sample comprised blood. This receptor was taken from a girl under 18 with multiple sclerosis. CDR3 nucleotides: TGTGCCATCAGCGCCAAAACTCCGGGTACCCTCTCCTACAATGAGCAGTTCTTC. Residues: CAISAKTPGTLSYNEQFF.